This passage covers 9 T cell receptor beta chains from one sample sequenced in a study of T cells in Graves' hyperthyroidism and ophthalmopathy. The source material, RNA transcripts, was used to amplify TCR beta CDR3 regions. With the HTBI primer set, the TCR CDR3 went through a first round of RT-PCR. TCRdb reanalysed the multiplex PCR reads using MiXCR and keeps one entry per CDR3 protein. The table shows some 460,000 distinct CDR3 sequences, with approximately 15% occurring only once. Sequencing was done on a sample of blood. These receptors were obtained from a woman younger than 30 with Graves' hyperthyroidism.

This chain uses TRBV4-1 with TRBJ2-1; 15 bases agree with TRBD2. CDR3 length equals 23 residues. Per germline, CDR1 MGHRA and CDR2 YSYEKL. J gave up 1 base and V 3 bases, and 19 bases lay outside the gene matches. This CDR3 is CASSHFIRGTSGRYSLSYNEQFF. For the CDR3, the DNA is TGCGCCAGCAGCCATTTTATTAGGGGGACTAGCGGGAGGTATAGCTTGTCCTACAATGAGCAGTTCTTC.

This clonotype was detected ten times or more. The gene calls are TRBV12-3 or TRBV12-4 and TRBJ1-5; weak D call: TRBD1 (6 bases). Trimming took off 3 bases at V and 2 bases at J, with 23 bases between the two ends. The CDR3 consists of 19 residues. CDR3 region: CASSLSLGGEDRGNQPQHF. Written as DNA, the CDR3 is TGTGCCAGCAGTTTGTCTTTGGGGGGCGAAGATAGGGGCAATCAGCCCCAGCATTTT.

This clonotype has more than one count but fewer than ten. This chain connects TRBV30 to TRBJ1-1; D unclear. V was trimmed by 2 bases and J by 7 bases, leaving 14 bases between them. CDR3 length: 13 amino acids. Germline V lookup: CDR1 GTSNPN, CDR2 SVGIG (reference sequence). The CDR3 reads CAWSFLPEGEAFF. CDR3 DNA: TGTGCCTGGAGTTTCCTACCGGAGGGTGAAGCTTTCTTT.

This clonotype was recorded many times. V usage is TRBV12-3 or TRBV12-4 and J usage is TRBJ2-1; 13 bases match TRBD2. The CDR3 is 17 residues long. V trimming: 4 bases; J trimming: 7 bases; junction bases outside the gene matches: 10. The CDR3 sequence: CASSSTLRTSGGNEQFF. The CDR3 bases are TGTGCCAGCAGTTCGACCCTCCGGACTAGCGGGGGTAATGAGCAGTTCTTC.

This clonotype was picked up a small number of times. The chain carries TRBV5-1 and TRBJ1-2; a possible D gene is TRBD1 (5 bases). The germline V and J ends were trimmed by 5 bases and 4 bases, with 12 bases remaining between them. Germline V gene lookup returns CDR1 SGHRS and CDR2 YFSETQ. This CDR3 has 13 amino acids. The CDR3 nucleotides read TGCGCCAGCAGGAAGGACAAGGGCTATGGCTACACCTTC. It yields the protein CASRKDKGYGYTF.

In its sample, this clonotype was seen many times. This chain uses TRBV7-9 with TRBJ1-1, with D perhaps matching TRBD1 (5 bases). The germline V gene has CDR1 SEHNR and CDR2 FQNEAQ (reference sequence). The CDR3 has 14 residues. Trimming stripped 1 base from V and 3 bases from J, with 9 bases between. The chain's CDR3 is CASSLVGGYTEAFF. CDR3 nucleotide sequence: TGTGCCAGCAGCTTAGTCGGGGGGTACACTGAAGCTTTCTTT.

This clonotype was counted ten times or more. The chain uses TRBV7-2 and TRBJ1-2; TRBD1 agrees at 7 bases. This CDR3 region has 14 residues. Trimming at V came to 5 bases and at J to 1 base, leaving 4 bases not matched to a gene. Per germline, CDR1 SGHTA and CDR2 FQGNSA. The CDR3 here is CASSPGDSNYGYTF. The CDR3 DNA follows: TGTGCCAGCAGCCCGGGGGACAGTAACTATGGCTACACCTTC. Full variable domain (rest looked up from reference TRBV7-2 and TRBJ1-2): GAGVSQSPSNKVTEKGKDVELRCDPISGHTALYWYRQSLGQGLEFLIYFQGNSAPDKSGLPSDRFSAERTGGSVSTLTIQRTQQEDSAVYLCASSPGDSNYGYTFGSGTRLTVV.

Many counts were recorded for this clonotype. The V and J genes are TRBV12-3 or TRBV12-4 and TRBJ1-1, with a weak D call TRBD1 (6 bases). This CDR3 region has 12 residues. Trimming cost V 6 bases and J 4 bases, with 9 bases left between them. As DNA, the CDR3 is TGTGCCAGCAGACAAGGGGGCACTGAAGCTTTCTTT. Translated, it gives CASRQGGTEAFF.

The chain combines TRBV9 with TRBJ2-7; D ambiguous. The CDR3 covers 16 residues. Germline V lookup: CDR1 SGDLS, CDR2 YYNGEE. The V and J ends lost 4 bases and 7 bases respectively, with 24 bases between them. CDR3 sequence: CASSPQAASPPAEQYF. The CDR3 DNA reads as TGTGCCAGCAGCCCCCAGGCGGCTTCCCCCCCTGCGGAGCAGTACTTC.